These 25 T cell receptor beta chains originate from one sample sequenced in a study of cytomegalovirus exposure and HLA in healthy donors. Primers included in the PCR were 60 Vbeta and 13 Jbeta primers. The repertoire was sequenced with immunoSEQ multiplex PCR; TCRdb's copy has only in-frame clones and lacks some. This repertoire shows around 160,000 clones, 65% to 80% found once; its top ten account for roughly 4.5%. The sample consisted of PBMCs. These receptors came from a man aged 18 to 29 in good health and CMV-seropositive.

The rearrangement joins TRBV28 to TRBJ1-2; 7 nucleotides match TRBD1. CDR1 and CDR2 from the germline V gene are MDHEN and SYDVKM. The CDR3 has 13 residues. The trim removed 7 bases at V and 8 bases at J, leaving 10 bases unmatched. The CDR3 DNA reads TGTGCCAGCACCCTGGACAGGTTGCAAGGCTACACCTTC. Protein product: CASTLDRLQGYTF.

The gene calls are TRBV6-1 and TRBJ1-6; TRBD1 agrees at 8 bases. The CDR3 extends over 13 amino acids. Germline V gene data show CDR1 as MNHNS and CDR2 as SASEGT. V lost 7 bases to trimming and J lost 7 bases; unmatched junction nucleotides: 3. The CDR3 DNA sequence: TGTGCCAGCAATGACAGGGGAAATTCACCCCTCCACTTT. Translation: CASNDRGNSPLHF.

The V gene is TRBV2, the J gene TRBJ2-6; 7 bases align to TRBD1. The trim removed 4 bases at V and 0 bases at J, leaving 3 bases unmatched. This CDR3 has 16 amino acids. Per the germline V gene, CDR1 is SNHLY and CDR2 is FYNNEI. The CDR3 sequence: CASSGQGTSGANVLTF. For the CDR3, the DNA is TGTGCCAGCAGTGGACAGGGCACCTCTGGGGCCAACGTCCTGACTTTC.

V is TRBV6-5 and J is TRBJ1-1; D unresolved. The germline V gene has CDR1 MNHEY and CDR2 SVGAGI. The CDR3 is 14 residues long. Trimming stripped 2 bases from V and 1 base from J, with 8 bases between. CDR3 region: CASSYGRQNTEAFF. CDR3 DNA sequence: TGTGCCAGCAGTTACGGGAGACAGAACACTGAAGCTTTCTTT.

The chain carries TRBV10-3 and TRBJ2-2; D possibly corresponds to TRBD2 (5 bases). V was trimmed by 10 bases and J by 1 base, leaving 10 bases between them. In germline, CDR1 is ENHRY, CDR2 SYGVKD. The CDR3 covers 13 residues. The CDR3 DNA reads TGTGCCAGCGTCGGGGTGAACACCGGGGAGCTGTTTTTT. It specifies CASVGVNTGELFF.

This clone was counted a few times. The genes are TRBV19 and TRBJ1-5; 7 bases are shared with TRBD1. Germline-derived CDR1 and CDR2 are LNHDA and SQIVND (reference sequence). The CDR3 sequence is 14 residues long. The V gene end was trimmed by 9 bases and the J gene end by 4 bases; junction bases not matched to a gene: 9. The CDR3 spells CASDRRQGNQPQHF. The CDR3 DNA reads TGTGCCAGCGACCGTAGACAGGGAAATCAGCCCCAGCATTTT.

This clone was detected only once. The CDR3 region is CASRKSNYGYTF. The CDR3 nucleotides are TGTGCCAGCAGAAAGAGTAACTATGGCTACACCTTC. The chain recombines TRBV6-1 with TRBJ1-2; D not certain. Germline V gene lookup returns CDR1 MNHNS and CDR2 SASEGT. The CDR3 has 12 amino acids. V lost 6 bases and J 1 base, leaving 6 bases between the germline ends.

The chain combines TRBV4-2 with TRBJ1-2, with D perhaps TRBD1 (5 bases). The CDR3 spans 16 residues. Trimming took off 0 bases at V and 4 bases at J, with 15 bases between the two ends. The germline CDR1 and CDR2 sequences are LGHNA and YNFKEQ. The CDR3 sequence is CASSQDWEDRVYGYTF. CDR3 nucleotides: TGTGCCAGCAGCCAAGATTGGGAAGACAGAGTCTATGGCTACACCTTC.

This clone appeared a few times. The CDR3 spells CASSLGAGNQPQHF. Written as DNA, the CDR3 is TGTGCCAGCAGCTTGGGGGCCGGCAATCAGCCCCAGCATTTT. The chain links TRBV7-9 to TRBJ1-5; possibly TRBD1 for D (6 bases). V was trimmed by 3 bases and J by 2 bases, leaving 8 bases between them. This CDR3 spans 14 amino acids. CDR1 is SEHNR and CDR2 is FQNEAQ in the germline V gene (reference sequence).

The V gene is TRBV10-3, the J gene TRBJ2-4; maybe TRBD2 (6 bases). Trimming removed 6 bases from V and 8 bases from J, with 17 bases in between. Germline V CDR1 and CDR2: ENHRY, SYGVKD. There are 14 residues in the CDR3. CDR3 region: CAISPSEKGDIQYF. CDR3 in DNA: TGTGCCATCAGCCCTAGCGAGAAAGGGGACATTCAGTACTTC.

DNA for the CDR3: TGTGCCAGCAGTGCTACCAGGGGGCACGTATTCGTTTCTGGAAACACCATATATTTT. Its protein is CASSATRGHVFVSGNTIYF. The chain carries TRBV2 and TRBJ1-3, with 8 bases identical to TRBD1. The ends lost 4 bases at V and 1 base at J; junction bases unmatched: 15. Per the germline V gene, CDR1 is SNHLY and CDR2 is FYNNEI. The CDR3 has 19 residues.

This sequence joins TRBV5-1 and TRBJ2-1, with 10 bases lining up with TRBD2. Germline V gives CDR1 SGHRS, CDR2 YFSETQ. The CDR3 runs to 16 residues. Trimming at V came to 4 bases and at J to 5 bases, leaving 9 bases not matched to a gene. CDR3: CASSPELAGQDNEQFF. The DNA of the CDR3 is TGCGCCAGCAGCCCCGAACTAGCGGGACAAGACAATGAGCAGTTCTTC.

The chain links TRBV4-1 to TRBJ1-1, with D hard to call. The CDR3 has 14 amino acids. V was pared by 0 bases and J by 6 bases, with 11 bases between. Germline-derived CDR1 and CDR2 are MGHRA and YSYEKL. The CDR3 loop reads CASSQEEGTAEAFF. The CDR3 DNA reads as TGCGCCAGCAGCCAAGAAGAGGGTACAGCTGAAGCTTTCTTT.

This clone was picked up one time. This chain uses TRBV11-2 with TRBJ1-1; D remains ambiguous. Germline CDR1 and CDR2: SGHAT and FQNNGV. CDR3 length equals 14 residues. V lost 2 bases and J lost 1, with 8 bases in between. CDR3 nucleotide sequence: TGTGCCAGCAGCTTAAGAACATCGAACACTGAAGCTTTCTTT. This gives the protein CASSLRTSNTEAFF.

The chain uses TRBV5-1 and TRBJ1-4; TRBD1 aligns across 7 bases. The ends lost 8 bases at V and 4 bases at J; junction bases unmatched: 11. CDR1 is SGHRS and CDR2 is YFSETQ in the germline V gene. CDR3 length: 15 residues. This CDR3 is CASKTERDSNEKLFF. The CDR3 bases are TGCGCCAGTAAAACGGAGAGGGACAGTAATGAAAAACTGTTTTTT.

This clone was seen just once. In nucleotides, the CDR3 is TGTGCCAGCAGCTTGGACCCAGATACCAAAAACATTCAGTACTTC. It encodes CASSLDPDTKNIQYF. The V call is TRBV5-4, the J call TRBJ2-4; D is unclear. CDR1 SGHNT and CDR2 YYREEE come from the germline V gene (reference sequence). This CDR3 contains 15 residues. V lost 0 bases, J lost 2 bases, and 9 bases lay in between.

The chain joins TRBV28 to TRBJ1-2; TRBD1 matches at 9 bases. V shed 8 bases, J shed 5 bases, and the junction held 21 bases outside the gene matches. CDR3 size: 18 residues. Per germline, CDR1 MDHEN and CDR2 SYDVKM. This chain's CDR3 is CASSSRRSPGQGQYGYTF. The CDR3, as DNA: TGTGCCAGCTCAAGCCGACGGAGCCCGGGACAGGGCCAATATGGCTACACCTTC.

The chain is built from TRBV6-1 and TRBJ2-6; tentatively, D is TRBD1 (5 bases). V was cut by 4 bases and J by 0 bases, with 16 bases left in between. The CDR3 consists of 18 residues. Germline V lookup: CDR1 MNHNS, CDR2 SASEGT. The CDR3 sequence is CASSGVKGLSSGANVLTF. Written as DNA, the CDR3 is TGTGCCAGCAGTGGGGTGAAGGGGCTGAGCTCTGGGGCCAACGTCCTGACTTTC.

This clone showed up just a few times. V and J are TRBV2 and TRBJ1-1, with D maybe TRBD1 (6 bases). V dropped 3 bases and J dropped 8 bases, with 16 bases sitting between them. The germline V gene has CDR1 SNHLY and CDR2 FYNNEI. The CDR3 is 14 amino acids. CDR3 sequence: CASSEVRVGTEAFF. For the CDR3, the DNA is TGTGCCAGCAGTGAGGTGAGGGTAGGGACAGAAGCTTTCTTT.

The rearrangement joins TRBV11-3 to TRBJ2-5; D gene uncertain. The CDR3 covers 13 residues. V lost 1 base to trimming and J lost 5 bases, with 8 bases between them. Germline lookup yields CDR1 SGHNT and CDR2 YENEEA. CDR3 sequence reads: CASSLVASETQYF. The CDR3 bases are TGTGCCAGCAGCTTAGTGGCTAGTGAGACCCAGTACTTC.

The genes are TRBV5-4 and TRBJ2-5; D gene uncertain. The V gene's germline CDR1 is SGHNT and CDR2 YYREEE (reference sequence). The ends were cut back, 2 bases at V and 0 bases at J, with 5 bases in the middle. This CDR3 contains 13 residues. CDR3 sequence reads: CASSFPNQETQYF. Here the CDR3 DNA reads TGTGCCAGCAGCTTCCCCAACCAAGAGACCCAGTACTTC.

The chain carries TRBV6-5 and TRBJ1-1; 7 positions agree with TRBD1. From germline, CDR1 is MNHEY and CDR2 SVGAGI. The CDR3 totals 14 residues. V dropped 4 bases and J dropped 0; count of bases not matched to a gene: 2. CDR3: CASSSQGMNTEAFF. The CDR3 region has the DNA TGTGCCAGCAGTTCACAGGGGATGAACACTGAAGCTTTCTTT.

This clone occurred a few times. The chain uses TRBV5-1 and TRBJ2-3; 8 positions agree with TRBD2. There are 15 residues in the CDR3. V lost 0 bases and J lost 0; bases outside the gene matches: 0. Germline V gene data show CDR1 as SGHRS and CDR2 as YFSETQ. CDR3 DNA: TGCGCCAGCAGCTTGGCTAGCGGGAGCACAGATACGCAGTATTTT. This translates into CASSLASGSTDTQYF.

V is TRBV7-3 and J is TRBJ2-2, with TRBD1 identical over 7 bases. The J segment lost 3 bases and the V segment lost 5 bases, leaving 9 bases of the junction unmatched. The germline CDR1 and CDR2 sequences are SGHTA and FQGTGA. The CDR3 consists of 16 residues. The CDR3 DNA reads as TGTGCCAGCAGCATCCCCCGACAGGGCGACACCGGGGAGCTGTTTTTT. The encoded protein is CASSIPRQGDTGELFF.

The gene calls are TRBV28 and TRBJ1-2; D unresolved. The CDR3 has 12 amino acids. V gave up 5 bases and J gave up 4 bases, with 8 bases separating them. CDR1 MDHEN and CDR2 SYDVKM come from the germline V gene. CDR3 DNA sequence: TGTGCCAGCAGTCCGAACATCTATGGCTACACCTTC. Translating gives CASSPNIYGYTF.